This entry lists 22 T cell receptor beta chains sequenced from one sample in a study of blood T cell repertoires in COVID-19. Some clones are missing from TCRdb's copy, which holds only in-frame ones; the method was immunoSEQ multiplex PCR. The data contain 350,000 to 400,000 clones, 75% to 90% of them seen just once; the ten biggest clones take up 7.1%. The sequencing sample was made of peripheral blood. The receptors here all came from a woman aged 55-69 years with COVID-19, enrolled during active disease.

This chain joins TRBV10-1 and TRBJ2-4; 10 positions agree with TRBD2. The CDR3 runs to 15 residues. CDR1 is WNHNN and CDR2 is SYGVQD in the germline V gene (reference sequence). Losses at the gene ends were 4 bases for V and 8 bases for J; bases not matched to a gene: 8. The CDR3 is CASSASGGGPDIQYF. In DNA form, the CDR3 reads TGCGCCAGCAGTGCTAGCGGGGGCGGCCCGGACATTCAGTACTTC.

This chain joins TRBV5-6 and TRBJ1-2, with 8 positions matching TRBD1. The J segment lost 1 base and the V segment lost 3 bases, leaving 5 bases of the junction unmatched. Germline V gene lookup returns CDR1 SGHDT and CDR2 YYEEEE. The CDR3 contains 15 residues. The chain's CDR3 is CASSYRDRLNYGYTF. The CDR3 DNA sequence: TGTGCCAGCAGCTACCGGGACAGGCTTAACTATGGCTACACCTTC.

The chain joins TRBV27 to TRBJ2-3; 7 bases line up with TRBD2. The CDR3 covers 16 residues. The germline CDR1 and CDR2 sequences are MNHEY and SMNVEV (reference sequence). The trim removed 4 bases at V and 1 base at J, leaving 8 bases unmatched. CDR3 sequence: CASSSRPREGTDTQYF. In nucleotides, the CDR3 is TGTGCCAGCAGTTCCCGACCCCGGGAGGGCACAGATACGCAGTATTTT.

DNA for the CDR3: TGTGCCAGCAGCTTGCGGCTAGGGAGAGAGACCCAGTACTTC. Its translation is CASSLRLGRETQYF. The chain carries TRBV5-6 and TRBJ2-5, with a weak D call TRBD2 (5 bases). Looked up from germline, CDR1 is SGHDT and CDR2 is YYEEEE. The CDR3 runs 14 residues. Trimming shortened V by 1 base and J by 4 bases, and 11 bases separated the two germline ends.

This clone was observed a few times. This chain links TRBV12-3 or TRBV12-4 with TRBJ1-2; 8 positions match TRBD1. The junction had 5 bases not matched to a gene; V was cut back by 7 bases and J by 4 bases. The CDR3 is 13 amino acids. The CDR3 protein is CASTSQGGYGYTF. The CDR3 region has the DNA TGTGCCAGCACCTCACAGGGGGGCTATGGCTACACCTTC.

The chain couples TRBV15 to TRBJ1-2, with a possible D match to TRBD1 (6 bases). The CDR3 is made up of 14 amino acids. V was trimmed by 3 bases and J by 4 bases, leaving 12 bases between them. Germline-derived CDR1 and CDR2 are LNHNV and YYDKDF (reference sequence). This CDR3 reads CATSSPGQTYGYTF. In DNA form, the CDR3 reads TGTGCCACCAGCAGTCCGGGACAAACCTATGGCTACACCTTC.

Only one count was recorded for this clone. This chain uses TRBV7-7 with TRBJ2-5; 7 bases align to TRBD1. With 8 bases clipped from V and 2 bases from J, the junction kept 14 bases outside the gene matches. Looked up from germline, CDR1 is SSHAT and CDR2 is FNYEAQ (reference sequence). The CDR3 extends over 16 amino acids. CDR3 nucleotides: TGTGCCAGCTGCCCACCCCCGGGACAGAGTCAAGAGACCCAGTACTTC. Its protein product is CASCPPPGQSQETQYF.

The chain couples TRBV5-6 to TRBJ2-5; 9 bases map to TRBD2. The germline gives CDR1 SGHDT, CDR2 YYEEEE. CDR3 length: 16 amino acids. J lost 0 bases, V lost 3 bases, and 6 bases had no gene match. The CDR3 protein is CASSSERGEYQETQYF. The DNA for the CDR3 is TGTGCCAGCAGCTCCGAGCGGGGGGAATACCAAGAGACCCAGTACTTC. Using reference TRBV5-6 and TRBJ2-5 for the parts outside the CDR3, the full variable domain is DAGVTQSPTHLIKTRGQQVTLRCSPKSGHDTVSWYQQALGQGPQFIFQYYEEEERQRGNFPDRFSGHQFPNYSSELNVNALLLGDSALYLCASSSERGEYQETQYFGPGTRLLVL.

The chain has TRBV10-3 and TRBJ2-5, with TRBD1 matching 10 bases. This CDR3 contains 17 residues. Trimming removed 1 base from V and 0 bases from J; junction bases left unmatched: 5. The germline gives CDR1 ENHRY, CDR2 SYGVKD. CDR3: CAISEYGTGEHQETQYF. DNA of the CDR3: TGTGCCATCAGTGAGTACGGGACAGGGGAGCACCAAGAGACCCAGTACTTC.

The chain carries TRBV7-2 and TRBJ1-6; D is uncertain. The germline V gene encodes CDR1 SGHTA and CDR2 FQGNSA. The CDR3 length is 14 residues. Trimming removed 5 bases from V and 7 bases from J, with 12 bases in between. The CDR3 sequence: CASSVWPMNSPLHF. The CDR3 DNA reads TGTGCCAGCAGCGTTTGGCCGATGAATTCACCCCTCCACTTT.

The chain recombines TRBV6-5 with TRBJ1-5; D gene unclear. The germline V and J ends were trimmed by 6 bases and 3 bases, with 12 bases remaining between them. Germline CDR1 reads MNHEY; CDR2 reads SVGAGI. There are 14 residues in the CDR3. CDR3 coding DNA: TGTGCCAGCAGCCGGACTCCAGCCAATCAGCCCCAGCATTTT. Translated: CASSRTPANQPQHF.

The V gene is TRBV2, the J gene TRBJ1-1, with D hard to call. V was pared by 9 bases and J by 2 bases, with 13 bases between. The CDR3 contains 13 residues. The germline gives CDR1 SNHLY, CDR2 FYNNEI. CDR3 sequence (DNA): TGTGCCAGTCGGCAAGAGGGCAACACTGAAGCTTTCTTT. The encoded protein is CASRQEGNTEAFF. Combining the CDR3 with reference TRBV2 and TRBJ1-1 gives the whole variable domain EPEVTQTPSHQVTQMGQEVILRCVPISNHLYFYWYRQILGQKVEFLVSFYNNEISEKSEIFDDQFSVERPDGSNFTLKIRSTKLEDSAMYFCASRQEGNTEAFFGQGTRLTVV.

The chain recombines TRBV5-4 with TRBJ2-7; TRBD1 matches 8 bases. The CDR3 sequence is 14 residues long. Per the germline V gene, CDR1 is SGHNT and CDR2 is YYREEE (reference sequence). V gave up 0 bases and J gave up 4 bases; unmatched junction bases: 3. The CDR3, as DNA: TGTGCCAGCAGCTTGGACCAGGGGGCTTACGAGCAGTACTTC. Translation: CASSLDQGAYEQYF.

This clone was counted between two and nine times. Other DNA variants within this sample encode the same CDR3. The gene calls are TRBV5-1 and TRBJ1-1, with TRBD1 matching 9 bases. J gave up 4 bases and V 4 bases, and 5 bases lay outside the gene matches. Germline loops: CDR1 SGHRS, CDR2 YFSETQ. CDR3 length equals 14 residues. The CDR3 DNA follows: TGCGCCAGCAGCGTGGACAGGGGCGGCACTGAAGCTTTCTTT. Its translation: CASSVDRGGTEAFF.

The rearrangement links TRBV9 to TRBJ2-5; 10 bases map to TRBD2. The CDR3 is 16 residues long. With 0 bases clipped from V and 2 bases from J, the junction kept 4 bases outside the gene matches. Per germline, CDR1 SGDLS and CDR2 YYNGEE. Here the CDR3 DNA reads TGTGCCAGCAGCGTAGAGGGTAGCGGGGGGCAAGAGACCCAGTACTTC. It translates to CASSVEGSGGQETQYF.

The chain employs TRBV27 and TRBJ2-7, with 8 bases identical to TRBD1. CDR1 is MNHEY and CDR2 is SMNVEV in the germline V gene (reference sequence). V shed 5 bases, J shed 3 bases, and the junction held 9 bases outside the gene matches. The CDR3 is made up of 15 amino acids. The CDR3 here is CASSLRTGTLYEQYF. CDR3 nucleotides: TGTGCCAGCAGTCTCCGGACAGGGACCCTCTACGAGCAGTACTTC.

The chain recombines TRBV5-1 with TRBJ2-7; 11 nucleotides match TRBD1. The CDR3 totals 19 residues. Germline V gene lookup returns CDR1 SGHRS and CDR2 YFSETQ. V dropped 4 bases and J dropped 5; count of bases not matched to a gene: 20. The DNA for the CDR3 is TGCGCCAGCAGCACGGGACAGGGGGTGATGGGGTTAGGTTCTCACGAGCAGTACTTC. Its protein product is CASSTGQGVMGLGSHEQYF.

A single count supports this clone. This rearrangement joins TRBV2 to TRBJ1-4; 8 nucleotides match TRBD1. J lost 8 bases, V lost 7 bases, and 6 bases had no gene match. The CDR3 has 13 residues. Germline values: CDR1 SNHLY, CDR2 FYNNEI. CDR3 DNA sequence: TGTGCCAGCAATGGACAGGGAGGAGAAAAACTGTTTTTT. Amino acids: CASNGQGGEKLFF.

The chain is built from TRBV21-1 and TRBJ1-4. TRBV21-1 has pseudogene status. CDR3 length equals 14 residues. Here the CDR3 DNA reads TGTGCCAGCATCCCCTTTCCGGGGAATGAAAAACTGTTTTTT. Its protein is CASIPFPGNEKLFF.

V is TRBV4-1 and J is TRBJ2-3; TRBD2 matches at 8 bases. Germline loops: CDR1 MGHRA, CDR2 YSYEKL. Germline trimming cut 1 base from V and 5 bases from J; bases unmatched to any gene: 5. This CDR3 spans 15 amino acids. The CDR3 coding sequence is TGCGCCAGCAGCCAAGTTATCCTAGCGGGAGATACGCAGTATTTT. Encoded protein: CASSQVILAGDTQYF.

V and J are TRBV3-1 (or the pseudogene TRBV3-2) and TRBJ1-2, with TRBD1 as a possible D gene (6 bases). Trimming cost V 1 base and J 10 bases, with 13 bases left between them. This CDR3 has 13 amino acids. Looked up from germline, CDR1 is LGHDT and CDR2 is YNNKEL (reference sequence). The CDR3 region is CASSQGVEGDYTF. CDR3 DNA sequence: TGTGCCAGCAGCCAAGGGGTAGAGGGGGACTACACCTTC.

This chain uses TRBV6-2 or TRBV6-3 with TRBJ2-7, with D possibly matching TRBD1 (6 bases). The germline V and J ends were trimmed by 6 bases and 3 bases, with 18 bases remaining between them. The V gene's germline CDR1 is MNHEY and CDR2 SVGEGT. This CDR3 contains 15 residues. As DNA, the CDR3 is TGTGCCAGCAGCCCTACAGGGAGTGTCTTCTACGAGCAGTACTTC. This encodes CASSPTGSVFYEQYF.